This T cell receptor (beta chain) stems from a study of T cells in Graves' hyperthyroidism and ophthalmopathy. Study-wide background: Once the initial diagnosis was made, peripheral blood was obtained before any treatment.

The sample holds many counts of this clonotype. From RNA transcripts, TCR beta CDR3 regions were amplified. Using the HTBI primer set, a first-round RT-PCR was run on the TCR CDR3. TCRdb re-called the multiplex PCR reads through MiXCR, storing one row per CDR3 protein. Here the sample spans around 340,000 distinct CDR3 sequences, 16% being singletons. V lost 5 bases to trimming and J lost 8 bases, with 15 bases between them. The germline CDR1 and CDR2 sequences are SEHNR and FQNEAQ (reference sequence). The length of the CDR3 is 13 residues. Graves' hyperthyroidism without ophthalmopathy progression within 18 months was termed stable. Clinical symptoms, serum thyroxine and TRAb, thyroid ultrasound and orbital computed tomography were used for the diagnoses.

The chain links TRBV7-9 to TRBJ1-2; D gene uncertain. Sequencing was done on a sample of blood. The sequence derives from a man aged 30 to 45 with Graves' hyperthyroidism. CDR3 DNA: TGTGCCAGCAGCCCGTTAGTGGGGAGAGGCTACACCTTC. Its translation: CASSPLVGRGYTF.